The following is a TCR beta chain sequence with its context. This specimen belongs to a study of radiotherapy plus CTLA-4 blockade in lung cancer. The data were produced by immunoSEQ multiplex PCR, yet TCRdb's version contains in-frame clones alone and is incomplete. Here the sample spans some 110,000 clones, more than 65% being singletons. Germline-derived CDR1 and CDR2 are SGHVS and FNYEAQ. Trimming left V 3 bases short and J 6 bases short, with 12 bases between. This CDR3 region has 14 residues. This chain joins TRBV7-6 and TRBJ2-1, with D unclear. This material consisted of peripheral blood, taken from a patient treated with radiotherapy plus ipilimumab. This TCR came from a human donor with non-small cell lung cancer that progressed on radiotherapy plus ipilimumab. Some clones in this sample may be carry-over from other donors' samples. The CDR3 reads CASSFPRLGNEQFF. CDR3 bases: TGTGCCAGCAGCTTCCCTCGGCTCGGCAATGAGCAGTTCTTC.